The sequence of this T cell receptor beta chain was determined in a study of breast tumors, draining lymph nodes, adjacent tissues. Study results and caveats: The data were judged consistent with most tumor T cells coming from lymph node and expanding in tumor. Luminal-like breast cancer showed significantly greater tumor-nontumor repertoire similarity than basal-like breast cancer did. Tumor TCR diversity was below lymph nodes but above nontumor tissue. Data only fit, rather than demonstrated, lymph node origin of most tumor T cells.

Trimming took 2 bases from V and 6 from J, leaving 10 bases between them. CDR1 LNHNV and CDR2 YYDKDF come from the germline V gene (reference sequence). The CDR3 loop spans 13 amino acids. Via MiXCR, TCRdb re-called the multiplex PCR reads, giving one row per CDR3 protein. The table includes 150,000 to 200,000 distinct CDR3 sequences, roughly a third detected once. The table lists this clonotype with many counts. Its antigen is undetermined. A much more abundant neighbour one base away suggests this may be a read error. The lymph nodes were axillary draining lymph nodes from breast cancer patients. The chain carries TRBV15 and TRBJ1-2; D not resolved. Sequenced input: axillary lymph node tissue. The receptor was derived from a female donor with breast cancer. Some clones in this sample may be carry-over from other donors' samples. The DNA of the CDR3 is TGTGCCACCAGCAGAAACCCGGGAGATGGCTACACCTTC. Its protein is CATSRNPGDGYTF.